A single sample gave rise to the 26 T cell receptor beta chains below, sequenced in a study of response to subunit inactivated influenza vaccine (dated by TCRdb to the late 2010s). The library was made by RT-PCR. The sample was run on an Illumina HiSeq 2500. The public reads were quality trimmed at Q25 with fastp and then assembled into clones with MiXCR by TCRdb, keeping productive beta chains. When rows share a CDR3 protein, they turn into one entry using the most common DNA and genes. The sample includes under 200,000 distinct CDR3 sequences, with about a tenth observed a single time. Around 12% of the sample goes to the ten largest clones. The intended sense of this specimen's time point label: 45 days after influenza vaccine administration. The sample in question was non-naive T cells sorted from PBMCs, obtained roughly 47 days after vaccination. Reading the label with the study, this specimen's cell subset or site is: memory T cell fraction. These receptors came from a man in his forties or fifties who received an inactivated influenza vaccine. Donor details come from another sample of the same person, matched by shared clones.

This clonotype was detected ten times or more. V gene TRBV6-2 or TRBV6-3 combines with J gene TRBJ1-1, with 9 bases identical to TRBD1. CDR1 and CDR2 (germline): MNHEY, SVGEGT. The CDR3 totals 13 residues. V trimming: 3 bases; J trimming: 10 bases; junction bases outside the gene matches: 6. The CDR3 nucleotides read TGTGCCAGCAGTTATATAACAGGGGGCCCAGCTTTCTTT. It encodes CASSYITGGPAFF.

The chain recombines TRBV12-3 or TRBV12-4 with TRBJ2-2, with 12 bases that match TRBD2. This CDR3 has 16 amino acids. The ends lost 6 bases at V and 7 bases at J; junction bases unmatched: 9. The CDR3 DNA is TGTGCCAGCAGACATCGACTAGCGGGAGCGAACGGGGAGCTGTTTTTT. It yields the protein CASRHRLAGANGELFF.

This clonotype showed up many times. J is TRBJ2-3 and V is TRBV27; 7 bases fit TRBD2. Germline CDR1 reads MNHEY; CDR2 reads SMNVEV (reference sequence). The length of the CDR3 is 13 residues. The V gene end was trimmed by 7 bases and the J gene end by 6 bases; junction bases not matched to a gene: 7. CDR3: CASMVQRGDTQYF. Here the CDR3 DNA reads TGTGCCAGCATGGTGCAGCGGGGTGATACGCAGTATTTT.

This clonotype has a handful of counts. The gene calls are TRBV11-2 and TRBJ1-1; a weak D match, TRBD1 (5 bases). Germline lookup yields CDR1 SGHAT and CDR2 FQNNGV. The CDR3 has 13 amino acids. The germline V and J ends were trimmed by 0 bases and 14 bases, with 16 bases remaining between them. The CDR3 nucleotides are TGTGCCAGCAGCTTAGATCAACAGTCACGACAGTTCTTT. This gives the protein CASSLDQQSRQFF.

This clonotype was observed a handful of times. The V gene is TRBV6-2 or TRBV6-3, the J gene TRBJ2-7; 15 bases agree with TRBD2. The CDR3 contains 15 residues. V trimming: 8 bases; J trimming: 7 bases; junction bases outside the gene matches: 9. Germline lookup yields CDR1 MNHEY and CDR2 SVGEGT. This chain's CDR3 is CASARTSGGASEQYF. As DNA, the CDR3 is TGTGCCAGCGCACGGACTAGCGGGGGGGCGTCTGAGCAGTACTTC.

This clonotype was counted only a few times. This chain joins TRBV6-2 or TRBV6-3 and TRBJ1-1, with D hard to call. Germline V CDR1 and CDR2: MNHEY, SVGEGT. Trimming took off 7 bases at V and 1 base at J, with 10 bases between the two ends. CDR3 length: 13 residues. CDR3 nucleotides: TGTGCCAGCACCCTGAGGGAGAACACTGAAGCTTTCTTT. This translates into CASTLRENTEAFF.

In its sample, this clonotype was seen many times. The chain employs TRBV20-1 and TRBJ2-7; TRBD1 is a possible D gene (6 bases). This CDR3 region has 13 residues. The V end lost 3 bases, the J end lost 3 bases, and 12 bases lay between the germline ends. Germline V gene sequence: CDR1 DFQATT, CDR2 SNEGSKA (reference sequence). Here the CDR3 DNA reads TGCAGTGCTAGTGGCCAGGGGTACTACGAGCAGTACTTC. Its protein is CSASGQGYYEQYF.

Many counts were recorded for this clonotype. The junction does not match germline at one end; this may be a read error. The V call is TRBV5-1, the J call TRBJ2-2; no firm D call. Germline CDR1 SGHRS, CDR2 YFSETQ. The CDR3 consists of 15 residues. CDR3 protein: CASSLGPTQTEELFF. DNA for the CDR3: TGCGCCAGCAGCTTGGGCCCTACTCAAACCGAGGAGCTGTTTTTT.

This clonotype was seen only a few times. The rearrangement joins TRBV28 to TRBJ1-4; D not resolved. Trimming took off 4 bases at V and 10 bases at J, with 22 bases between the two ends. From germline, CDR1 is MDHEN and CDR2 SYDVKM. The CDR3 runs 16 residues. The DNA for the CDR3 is TGTGCCAGCAGTTCCCGAGTAGTCGGGAGCAGTAGAAAACTGTTTTTT. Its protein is CASSSRVVGSSRKLFF.

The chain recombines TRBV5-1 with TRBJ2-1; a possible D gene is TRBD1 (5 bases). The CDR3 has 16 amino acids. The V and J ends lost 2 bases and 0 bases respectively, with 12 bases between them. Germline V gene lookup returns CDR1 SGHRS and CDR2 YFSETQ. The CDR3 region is CASSLDSRSSYNEQFF. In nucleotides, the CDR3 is TGCGCCAGCAGCTTAGACAGTCGTAGCTCCTACAATGAGCAGTTCTTC. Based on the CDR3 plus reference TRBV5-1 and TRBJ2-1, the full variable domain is KAGVTQTPRYLIKTRGQQVTLSCSPISGHRSVSWYQQTPGQGLQFLFEYFSETQRNKGNFPGRFSGRQFSNSRSEMNVSTLELGDSALYLCASSLDSRSSYNEQFFGPGTRLTVL.

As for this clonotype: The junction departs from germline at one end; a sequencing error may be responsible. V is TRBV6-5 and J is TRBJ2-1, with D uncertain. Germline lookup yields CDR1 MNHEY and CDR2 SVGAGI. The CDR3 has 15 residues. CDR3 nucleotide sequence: TGTGCCAGCCGTTTCTGGCGCAGCTCCTACAATGAGAAGTTCTTC. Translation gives CASRFWRSSYNEKFF.

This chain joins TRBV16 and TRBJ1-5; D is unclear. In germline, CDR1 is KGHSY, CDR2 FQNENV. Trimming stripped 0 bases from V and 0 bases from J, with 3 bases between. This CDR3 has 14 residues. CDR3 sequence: CASSQSSSNQPQHF. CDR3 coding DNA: TGTGCCAGCAGCCAATCTTCTAGCAATCAGCCCCAGCATTTT.

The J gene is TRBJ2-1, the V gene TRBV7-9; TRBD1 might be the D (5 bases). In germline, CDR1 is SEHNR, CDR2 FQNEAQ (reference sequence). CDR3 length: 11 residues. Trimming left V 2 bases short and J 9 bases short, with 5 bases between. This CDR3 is CASSLQGEQFF. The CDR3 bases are TGTGCCAGCAGCTTACAGGGTGAGCAGTTCTTC.

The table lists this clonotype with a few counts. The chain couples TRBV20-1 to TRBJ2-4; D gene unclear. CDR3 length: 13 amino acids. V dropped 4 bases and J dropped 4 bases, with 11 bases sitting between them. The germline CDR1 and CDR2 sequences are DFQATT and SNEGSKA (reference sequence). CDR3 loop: CSAIFSEKNIQYF. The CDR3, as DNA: TGCAGTGCTATATTCTCGGAGAAAAACATTCAGTACTTC.

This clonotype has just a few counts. CDR3 DNA: TGTGCCAGCAGGGACAGGAGCTCCTATAATTCACCCCTCCACTTT. It translates to CASRDRSSYNSPLHF. The chain links TRBV2 to TRBJ1-6, with TRBD1 identical over 7 bases. Germline V gene lookup returns CDR1 SNHLY and CDR2 FYNNEI. This CDR3 comprises 15 residues. The trim removed 6 bases at V and 0 bases at J, leaving 2 bases unmatched.

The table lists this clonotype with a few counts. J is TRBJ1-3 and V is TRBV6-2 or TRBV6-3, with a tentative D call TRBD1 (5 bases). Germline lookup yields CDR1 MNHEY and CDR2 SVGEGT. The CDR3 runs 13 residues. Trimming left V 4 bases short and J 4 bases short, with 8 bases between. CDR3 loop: CASSLTAGNTIYF. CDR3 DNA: TGTGCCAGCAGTTTGACAGCCGGAAACACCATATATTTT.

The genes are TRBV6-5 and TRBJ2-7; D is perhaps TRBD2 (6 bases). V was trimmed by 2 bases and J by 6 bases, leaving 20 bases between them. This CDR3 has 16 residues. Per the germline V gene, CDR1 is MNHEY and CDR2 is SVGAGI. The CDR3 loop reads CASSYTRGQGGFEQYF. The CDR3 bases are TGTGCCAGCAGTTACACCCGAGGGCAGGGAGGTTTCGAGCAGTACTTC.

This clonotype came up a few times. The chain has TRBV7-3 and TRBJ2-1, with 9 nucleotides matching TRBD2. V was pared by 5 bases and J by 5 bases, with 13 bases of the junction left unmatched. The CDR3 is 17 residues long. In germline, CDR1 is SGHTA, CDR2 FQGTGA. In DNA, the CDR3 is TGTGCCAGCAGCGTATCCGGGACTAGCAGAAGTAACAATGAGCAGTTCTTC. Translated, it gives CASSVSGTSRSNNEQFF.

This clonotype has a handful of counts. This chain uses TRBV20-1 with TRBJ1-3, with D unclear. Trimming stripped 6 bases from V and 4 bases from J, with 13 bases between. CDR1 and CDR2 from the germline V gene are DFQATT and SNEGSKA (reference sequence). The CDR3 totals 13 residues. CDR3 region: CSASRDFGNTIYF. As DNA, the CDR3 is TGCAGTGCCTCAAGGGATTTCGGAAACACCATATATTTT.

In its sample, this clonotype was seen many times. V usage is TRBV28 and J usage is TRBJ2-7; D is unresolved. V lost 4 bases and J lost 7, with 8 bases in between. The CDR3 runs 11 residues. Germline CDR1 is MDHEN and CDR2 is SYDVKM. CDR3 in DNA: TGTGCCAGCAGTTCCCCCATGGAGCAGTACTTC. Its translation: CASSSPMEQYF.

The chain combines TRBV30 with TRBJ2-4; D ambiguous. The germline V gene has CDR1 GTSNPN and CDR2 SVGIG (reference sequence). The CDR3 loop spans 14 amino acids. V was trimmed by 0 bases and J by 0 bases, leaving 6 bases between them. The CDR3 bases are TGTGCCTGGAGTGTAGAGGTAGCCAAAAACATTCAGTACTTC. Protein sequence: CAWSVEVAKNIQYF.

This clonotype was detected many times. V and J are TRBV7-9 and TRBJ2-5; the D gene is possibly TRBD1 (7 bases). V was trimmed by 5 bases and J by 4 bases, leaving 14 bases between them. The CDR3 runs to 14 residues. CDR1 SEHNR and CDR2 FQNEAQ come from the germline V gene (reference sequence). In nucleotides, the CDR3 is TGTGCCAGCAGCAAGAGACAGGGAGGAGAGACCCAGTACTTC. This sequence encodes CASSKRQGGETQYF. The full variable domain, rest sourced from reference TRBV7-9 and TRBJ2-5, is DTGVSQNPRHKITKRGQNVTFRCDPISEHNRLYWYRQTLGQGPEFLTYFQNEAQLEKSRLLSDRFSAERPKGSFSTLEIQRTEQGDSAMYLCASSKRQGGETQYFGPGTRLLVL.

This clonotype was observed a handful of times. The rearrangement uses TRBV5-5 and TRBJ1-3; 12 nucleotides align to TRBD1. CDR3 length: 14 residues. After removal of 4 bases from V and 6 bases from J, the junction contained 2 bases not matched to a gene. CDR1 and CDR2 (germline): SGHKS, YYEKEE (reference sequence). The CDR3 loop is CASSPGQGANTIYF. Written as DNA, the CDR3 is TGTGCCAGCAGCCCGGGACAGGGGGCAAACACCATATATTTT.

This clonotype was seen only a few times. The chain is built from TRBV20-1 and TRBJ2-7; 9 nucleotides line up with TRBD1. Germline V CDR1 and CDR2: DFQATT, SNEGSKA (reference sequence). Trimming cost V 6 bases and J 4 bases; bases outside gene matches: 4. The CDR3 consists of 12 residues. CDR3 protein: CSAWTGEYEQYF. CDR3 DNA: TGCAGTGCGTGGACAGGGGAGTACGAGCAGTACTTC.

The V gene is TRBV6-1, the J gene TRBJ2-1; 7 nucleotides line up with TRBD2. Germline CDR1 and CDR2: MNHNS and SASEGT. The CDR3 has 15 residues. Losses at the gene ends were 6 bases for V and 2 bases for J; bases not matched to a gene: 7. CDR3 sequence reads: CASSQTSLTYNEQFF. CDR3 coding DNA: TGTGCCAGCAGCCAGACTAGCCTAACCTACAATGAGCAGTTCTTC.

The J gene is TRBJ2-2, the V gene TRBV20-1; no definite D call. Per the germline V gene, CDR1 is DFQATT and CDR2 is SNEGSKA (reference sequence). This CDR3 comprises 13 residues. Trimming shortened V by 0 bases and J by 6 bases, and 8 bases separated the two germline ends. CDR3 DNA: TGCAGTGCTAGAGACCACCACGCCGGGGAGCTGTTTTTT. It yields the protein CSARDHHAGELFF.